What follows are 13 T cell receptor beta chains derived from one specimen sequenced in a study of T-cell memory formation after mild COVID-19. TCRdb reprocessed the 5' RACE reads with MiXCR, giving one entry per CDR3 protein. This table holds 250,000 to 350,000 distinct CDR3 sequences, 15% to 20% found once. The sequenced material came from PBMCs or a T cell subset sorted from them (not recorded which). The receptors originated from a man between 18 and 35 years old who had mild COVID-19 (a few samples of this study predate the infection). Cell type and time point are not known.

This clonotype was observed a few times. The chain joins TRBV7-9 to TRBJ2-1, with 8 bases fitting TRBD2. After removal of 6 bases from V and 3 bases from J, the junction contained 10 bases not matched to a gene. The germline CDR1 and CDR2 sequences are SEHNR and FQNEAQ (reference sequence). There are 16 residues in the CDR3. Here the CDR3 DNA reads TGTGCCAGCAGGCCTATTAGCGGGGCGAACTACAATGAGCAGTTCTTC. This sequence encodes CASRPISGANYNEQFF.

The chain joins TRBV6-5 to TRBJ1-1; TRBD1 matches 9 bases. V lost 2 bases to trimming and J lost 1 base; unmatched junction nucleotides: 2. The V gene's germline CDR1 is MNHEY and CDR2 SVGAGI. This CDR3 comprises 15 residues. Written as DNA, the CDR3 is TGTGCCAGCAGTTACACAGGGGGCTGGAACACTGAAGCTTTCTTT. Its protein is CASSYTGGWNTEAFF.

V gene TRBV5-4 combines with J gene TRBJ2-7, with D perhaps TRBD1 (5 bases). V lost 4 bases and J lost 5, with 16 bases in between. Germline CDR1 reads SGHNT; CDR2 reads YYREEE (reference sequence). This CDR3 is 14 amino acids long. CDR3 residues: CASSTIDSPDEQYF. Written as DNA, the CDR3 is TGTGCCAGCAGCACCATTGACAGTCCCGACGAGCAGTACTTC.

The gene calls are TRBV20-1 and TRBJ1-5, with a tentative D call TRBD1 (5 bases). CDR3 length: 14 amino acids. Trimming pared 1 base from V and 7 bases from J, leaving 14 bases between. CDR1 is DFQATT, CDR2 SNEGSKA, per germline (reference sequence). This CDR3 reads CSARGGKVGQPQHF. CDR3 bases: TGCAGTGCTAGAGGGGGGAAGGTTGGACAGCCCCAGCATTTT.

This clonotype was seen only a few times. The chain employs TRBV12-3 or TRBV12-4 and TRBJ2-5; no firm D call. This CDR3 spans 11 amino acids. V gave up 6 bases and J gave up 2 bases, with 4 bases separating them. CDR3 DNA sequence: TGTGCCAGCAGGCAACAAGAGACCCAGTACTTC. It codes for CASRQQETQYF.

The chain couples TRBV27 to TRBJ1-2; possibly TRBD1 for D (6 bases). The CDR3 is made up of 13 amino acids. V was shortened by 6 bases and J by 8 bases, with 16 bases between the two germline ends. The germline CDR1 and CDR2 sequences are MNHEY and SMNVEV (reference sequence). The CDR3 nucleotides are TGTGCCAGCAGGCCCGGGGGGCTGGGGGGCTACACCTTC. Translating it yields CASRPGGLGGYTF.

This sequence joins TRBV7-2 and TRBJ1-5; no definite D call. Germline V gene lookup returns CDR1 SGHTA and CDR2 FQGNSA. There are 13 residues in the CDR3. V was trimmed by 5 bases and J by 5 bases, leaving 10 bases between them. CDR3 DNA: TGTGCCAGCAGCCAAAACCAGGATCAGCCCCAGCATTTT. It is translated as CASSQNQDQPQHF.

The chain has TRBV24-1 and TRBJ2-6; D remains ambiguous. The CDR3 has 13 amino acids. V lost 6 bases and J lost 2, with 4 bases in between. Per the germline V gene, CDR1 is KGHDR and CDR2 is SFDVKD. The chain's CDR3 is CATSSTGANVLTF. The CDR3 coding sequence is TGTGCCACCAGTTCTACTGGGGCCAACGTCCTGACTTTC.

This chain uses TRBV7-2 with TRBJ2-5, with D unresolved. The V end was cut by 7 bases, the J end by 3 bases, with 15 bases between. The CDR3 runs to 14 residues. The germline V gene has CDR1 SGHTA and CDR2 FQGNSA. The CDR3 nucleotides read TGTGCCAGCATTATGAGTAGGCAGAAAGAGACCCAGTACTTC. Protein: CASIMSRQKETQYF.

This clonotype was seen a few times. This sequence joins TRBV11-2 and TRBJ1-1; D unclear. V was pared by 6 bases and J by 0 bases, with 8 bases between. CDR1 and CDR2 (germline): SGHAT, FQNNGV. CDR3 length: 13 residues. CDR3 bases: TGTGCCAGCAGGAATGGAGTGAACACTGAAGCTTTCTTT. Translation gives CASRNGVNTEAFF. The variable domain in full, with the rest retrieved from reference TRBV11-2 and TRBJ1-1, is EAGVAQSPRYKIIEKRQSVAFWCNPISGHATLYWYQQILGQGPKLLIQFQNNGVVDDSQLPKDRFSAERLKGVDSTLKIQPAKLEDSAVYLCASRNGVNTEAFFGQGTRLTVV.

This chain links TRBV5-1 with TRBJ2-2; tentatively, D is TRBD2 (5 bases). Trimming took off 4 bases at V and 5 bases at J, with 15 bases between the two ends. The CDR3 loop spans 15 amino acids. CDR1 and CDR2 from the germline V gene are SGHRS and YFSETQ. CDR3 coding DNA: TGCGCCAGCAGCCCTTCCGAGGGCGCGACCGGGGAGCTGTTTTTT. It translates to CASSPSEGATGELFF. Variable domain in full (rest from reference TRBV5-1 and TRBJ2-2): KAGVTQTPRYLIKTRGQQVTLSCSPISGHRSVSWYQQTPGQGLQFLFEYFSETQRNKGNFPGRFSGRQFSNSRSEMNVSTLELGDSALYLCASSPSEGATGELFFGEGSRLTVL.

This clonotype was recorded once. One end of the junction does not line up with germline, which may come from a read error. The V and J genes are TRBV7-7 and TRBJ1-5; no clear D gene. The CDR3 is 19 amino acids. Germline V lookup: CDR1 SSHAT, CDR2 FNYEAQ (reference sequence). The CDR3 region has the DNA TGTGCTAGCAGCGCGTCCTCGGGGATATCTGGATGGGGCAATCAGCCCCAGCATTTT. This gives the protein CASSASSGISGWGNQPQHF.

In its sample, this clonotype was seen a few times. The rearrangement links TRBV5-1 to TRBJ1-4; 7 nucleotides line up with TRBD1. Losses at the gene ends were 0 bases for V and 10 bases for J; bases not matched to a gene: 9. Germline V gene lookup returns CDR1 SGHRS and CDR2 YFSETQ. This CDR3 has 15 amino acids. CDR3 region: CASSLGGQVDTKLFF. As DNA, the CDR3 is TGCGCCAGCAGCTTGGGAGGACAGGTCGACACAAAACTGTTTTTT.